These 16 T cell receptor beta chains came from one sample sequenced in a study of cytomegalovirus exposure and HLA in healthy donors. PCR employed 60 Vbeta and 13 Jbeta primers. Clones were sequenced by immunoSEQ multiplex PCR, and TCRdb holds only the in-frame ones, with some missing. The table shows approximately 100,000 clones, with over 60% occurring only once. The sample consisted of PBMCs. The receptor set was obtained from a middle-aged man in good health and CMV-seropositive.

V usage is TRBV9 and J usage is TRBJ2-1; TRBD2 matches at 8 bases. Per the germline V gene, CDR1 is SGDLS and CDR2 is YYNGEE. The CDR3 has 15 amino acids. Losses at the gene ends were 3 bases for V and 0 bases for J; bases not matched to a gene: 2. CDR3 sequence (DNA): TGTGCCAGCAGCGACGGACTAGCCTCCTACAATGAGCAGTTCTTC. It specifies CASSDGLASYNEQFF.

This clone was observed once. The V and J genes are TRBV6-5 and TRBJ2-3; a weak D match, TRBD1 (6 bases). This CDR3 has 14 amino acids. Germline lookup yields CDR1 MNHEY and CDR2 SVGAGI. The V and J ends lost 5 bases and 1 base respectively, with 10 bases between them. The CDR3 DNA is TGTGCCAGCAGTCTTCGGACAGGCACAGATACGCAGTATTTT. Translation: CASSLRTGTDTQYF.

The chain employs TRBV7-2 and TRBJ1-2; TRBD1 is a possible D gene (5 bases). Germline loops: CDR1 SGHTA, CDR2 FQGNSA. V dropped 4 bases and J dropped 0 bases, with 9 bases sitting between them. There are 14 residues in the CDR3. The DNA for the CDR3 is TGTGCCAGCAGCTCGTCGGGGGCTAACTATGGCTACACCTTC. It is translated as CASSSSGANYGYTF.

The J gene is TRBJ1-1, the V gene TRBV27, with TRBD1 identical over 7 bases. The junction had 13 bases not matched to a gene; V was cut back by 4 bases and J by 8 bases. The CDR3 spans 15 residues. CDR1 and CDR2 (germline): MNHEY, SMNVEV (reference sequence). CDR3 region: CASSSSGGPRPEAFF. The CDR3 DNA follows: TGTGCCAGCAGTTCCTCAGGGGGGCCTCGACCGGAAGCTTTCTTT.

This clone was found once. The V and J genes are TRBV5-6 and TRBJ1-1; tentatively, D is TRBD1 (6 bases). Looked up from germline, CDR1 is SGHDT and CDR2 is YYEEEE. This CDR3 is 14 amino acids long. The V and J ends lost 4 bases and 6 bases respectively, with 16 bases between them. The CDR3 loop is CASSPRPGDPEAFF. The CDR3 bases are TGTGCCAGCAGCCCCCGTCCAGGGGACCCTGAAGCTTTCTTT.

The chain combines TRBV6-5 with TRBJ2-7, with D tentatively TRBD1 (6 bases). Germline V gene data show CDR1 as MNHEY and CDR2 as SVGAGI. Trimming removed 0 bases from V and 3 bases from J, with 15 bases in between. This CDR3 spans 16 amino acids. CDR3 in amino acids: CASSYSTGHRNYEQYF. CDR3 coding DNA: TGTGCCAGCAGTTACTCGACAGGACACAGGAACTACGAGCAGTACTTC.

The V and J genes are TRBV5-4 and TRBJ2-6; 7 nucleotides match TRBD1. Germline V gene sequence: CDR1 SGHNT, CDR2 YYREEE (reference sequence). The V gene end was trimmed by 1 base and the J gene end by 0 bases; junction bases not matched to a gene: 10. CDR3 length: 19 amino acids. Written as DNA, the CDR3 is TGTGCCAGCAGCTTGCGGGTGACAGGGCCAAGCTCTGGGGCCAACGTCCTGACTTTC. This gives the protein CASSLRVTGPSSGANVLTF.

Worth noting for this clone: At one end the junction does not follow the germline gene, possibly because of a read error. V is TRBV18 and J is TRBJ2-6; weak D call: TRBD1 (5 bases). From germline, CDR1 is KGHSH and CDR2 LQKENI. There are 19 residues in the CDR3. Here the CDR3 DNA reads TGTGCCAGCTCATCAGCGCAGGCCGGTATGCTTTCTGGGGCCAACGGCCTGACTTTC. This encodes CASSSAQAGMLSGANGLTF. The complete variable domain, with remaining parts taken from reference TRBV18 and TRBJ2-6, reads NAGVMQNPRHLVRRRGQEARLRCSPMKGHSHVYWYRQLPEEGLKFMVYLQKENIIDESGMPKERFSAEFPKEGPSILRIQQVVRGDSAAYFCASSSAQAGMLSGANGLTFGAGSRLTVL.

This rearrangement joins TRBV29-1 to TRBJ2-7, with TRBD1 matching 8 bases. Germline assignment: CDR1 SQVTM and CDR2 ANQGSEA. With V trimmed by 4 bases and J by 3 bases, 11 bases remained unmatched. The CDR3 consists of 15 residues. As DNA, the CDR3 is TGCAGCGTTGGAAAACAGGGGGTTCCTGACTACGAGCAGTACTTC. Protein sequence: CSVGKQGVPDYEQYF.

The rearrangement links TRBV18 to TRBJ2-7; D unresolved. V dropped 6 bases and J dropped 2 bases, with 14 bases sitting between them. Looked up from germline, CDR1 is KGHSH and CDR2 is LQKENI. The CDR3 spans 14 residues. The CDR3 DNA reads as TGTGCCAGCTCGGGTGGGCACCGCACCTACGAGCAGTACTTC. The encoded protein is CASSGGHRTYEQYF.

The rearrangement joins TRBV5-8 to TRBJ1-2; 7 nucleotides line up with TRBD1. The CDR3 is made up of 14 amino acids. Losses at the gene ends were 0 bases for V and 7 bases for J; bases not matched to a gene: 6. Germline V gene sequence: CDR1 SGHTS, CDR2 YDEGEE. The CDR3 protein is CASSLGNRGSGYTF. CDR3 in DNA: TGTGCCAGCAGCTTGGGAAACAGGGGATCTGGCTACACCTTC.

This clone was seen a single time. This rearrangement joins TRBV28 to TRBJ1-1; possibly TRBD1 for D (6 bases). Germline values: CDR1 MDHEN, CDR2 SYDVKM. Trimming left V 2 bases short and J 2 bases short, with 9 bases between. The CDR3 contains 14 residues. In nucleotides, the CDR3 is TGTGCCAGCAGTTTACGGGGGGCCAACACTGAAGCTTTCTTT. Encoded protein: CASSLRGANTEAFF.

The chain has TRBV19 and TRBJ2-7, with TRBD2 matching 9 bases. Germline CDR1 LNHDA, CDR2 SQIVND (reference sequence). The V segment lost 0 bases and the J segment 2 bases; nucleotides outside the gene matches: 2. The CDR3 loop spans 15 amino acids. CDR3 in DNA: TGTGCCAGTAGTATAGATGGCGGGGGGGCCTACGAGCAGTACTTC. Its translation: CASSIDGGGAYEQYF. The variable domain in full, completed from reference TRBV19 and TRBJ2-7, reads DGGITQSPKYLFRKEGQNVTLSCEQNLNHDAMYWYRQDPGQGLRLIYYSQIVNDFQKGDIAEGYSVSREKKESFPLTVTSAQKNPTAFYLCASSIDGGGAYEQYFGPGTRLTVT.

V is TRBV25-1 and J is TRBJ2-1; D perhaps matches TRBD1 (5 bases). V gave up 4 bases and J gave up 4 bases, with 14 bases separating them. CDR3 size: 15 residues. The germline V gene encodes CDR1 MGHDK and CDR2 SYGVNS. As DNA, the CDR3 is TGTGCCAGCAGTGGTCCTGGACATCGATACAATGAGCAGTTCTTC. It is translated as CASSGPGHRYNEQFF.

On this clone: Other DNA variants within this sample encode the same CDR3. CDR3 loop: CASSLGRGTGHQETQYF. The CDR3 nucleotides read TGTGCCAGCAGCTTAGGCCGCGGGACGGGGCATCAAGAGACCCAGTACTTC. The chain combines TRBV7-8 with TRBJ2-5, with TRBD2 as a possible D gene (6 bases). Trimming cost V 1 base and J 2 bases, with 17 bases left between them. The CDR3 is 17 residues long. The V gene's germline CDR1 is SGHVS and CDR2 FQNEAQ.

This sequence joins TRBV4-2 and TRBJ2-2; 7 positions match TRBD1. The germline CDR1 and CDR2 sequences are LGHNA and YNFKEQ. V was pared by 1 base and J by 7 bases, with 3 bases of the junction left unmatched. The CDR3 length is 14 residues. Written as DNA, the CDR3 is TGTGCCAGCAGCCAAGCAGGGGGTGGCGGGGAGCTGTTTTTT. Its translation: CASSQAGGGGELFF.